This T cell receptor beta chain was profiled in a study of T cells in Graves' hyperthyroidism and ophthalmopathy. Study-level points and caveats: Expanded thyroid clonotypes (above 0.001) were mostly also found in blood.

Patients with ophthalmopathy all had a Clinical Activity Score of at least 3, a NOSPECS grade of at least 4 and duration under 3 months. Exclusion followed for patients with uncontrolled infection, other autoimmune disease, pregnancy or lactation. Orbital computed tomography and thyroid ultrasound, together with serum TRAb and thyroxine and clinical symptoms, were used for diagnoses. Trimming at V came to 4 bases and at J to 4 bases, leaving 3 bases not matched to a gene. This CDR3 has 14 amino acids. Germline lookup yields CDR1 MGHRA and CDR2 YSYEKL. This clonotype was seen a handful of times. The antigen is undetermined. Amplification of TCR beta CDR3 regions was performed using RNA transcripts as template. During a first-round RT-PCR of the TCR CDR3, the HTBI primer set was used. Each CDR3 protein gets one entry after TCRdb re-called the multiplex PCR reads with MiXCR. The sample shows about 380,000 distinct CDR3 sequences, around 20% of them seen only once.

The genes are TRBV4-1 and TRBJ2-2, with 7 bases aligning to TRBD2. Input material: blood. The TCR sequence derives from a man aged 18 to 30 with Graves' ophthalmopathy. The CDR3 loop reads CASSLSSGTGELFF. DNA for the CDR3: TGCGCCAGCAGCCTGTCTAGCGGCACCGGGGAGCTGTTTTTT.